This T cell receptor (beta chain) was identified during a study of T cells in tuberculosis. As for the study in general: The T cells targeted glucose monomycolate, a mycobacterial lipid, via CD1B.

After thawing and overnight rest, PBMC were stained with GMM-loaded CD1B tetramer, viability dye and anti-CD3 for sorting. C32 glucose monomycolate from Rhodococcus equi was loaded onto the CD1B tetramers. CD14-expressing monocytes were removed from PBMC before cryopreservation and sorting. Sequencing used immunoSEQ multiplex PCR; TCRdb keeps in-frame clones, though not all of them. The data contain about 54,000 clones, around 90% of them seen just once; the ten biggest clones take up just over 20%. CDR3 length: 16 residues. In germline, CDR1 is SGHTA, CDR2 FQGNSA. V shed 1 base and J shed 0 bases, with 12 bases lying between them.

The chain employs TRBV7-2 and TRBJ1-2, with D unresolved. Sequenced material: CD1b-GMM tetramer-negative cells sorted from PBMCs. The source is an adult woman with latent tuberculosis. The CDR3 reads CASSLGYGQTNYGYTF. CDR3 nucleotide sequence: TGTGCCAGCAGCTTAGGATACGGTCAAACTAACTATGGCTACACCTTC.